The 8 T cell receptor beta chains below come from one sample, sequenced in a study of T cell responses to AZD1222 COVID-19 vaccine. The assay was immunoSEQ multiplex PCR, and TCRdb's table has in-frame clones only and misses some. The sample has tens of thousands of clones; more than 70% are singletons. The material sequenced was peripheral blood, taken on day 0 of AZD1222 vaccination. These receptors all come from an adult in good health.

The chain couples TRBV7-7 to TRBJ2-5; D ambiguous. The CDR3 totals 14 residues. The V and J ends lost 5 bases and 5 bases respectively, with 15 bases between them. Germline V gene data show CDR1 as SSHAT and CDR2 as FNYEAQ (reference sequence). As DNA, the CDR3 is TGTGCCAGCAGCCCCTCCCCGGTAGGGGAGACCCAGTACTTC. This sequence encodes CASSPSPVGETQYF. The full variable domain, its missing parts supplied by reference TRBV7-7 and TRBJ2-5, is GAGVSQSPRYKVTKRGQDVTLRCDPISSHATLYWYQQALGQGPEFLTYFNYEAQPDKSGLPSDRFSAERPEGSISTLTIQRTEQRDSAMYRCASSPSPVGETQYFGPGTRLLVL.

The chain combines TRBV5-1 with TRBJ2-2; 7 positions match TRBD1. The CDR3 consists of 15 residues. J gave up 4 bases and V 2 bases, and 5 bases lay outside the gene matches. The germline gives CDR1 SGHRS, CDR2 YFSETQ. The DNA for the CDR3 is TGCGCCAGCAGCTTAGGGGGCGTGGGCACCGGGGAGCTGTTTTTT. Translation: CASSLGGVGTGELFF.

CDR3 sequence: CASRTGLSHNSPLHF. CDR3 nucleotides: TGTGCCAGCAGGACGGGACTTTCCCATAATTCACCCCTCCACTTT. This chain joins TRBV6-5 and TRBJ1-6; possibly TRBD1 for D (5 bases). Trimming cost V 6 bases and J 5 bases, with 14 bases left between them. The CDR3 is 15 amino acids. Germline V gene lookup returns CDR1 MNHEY and CDR2 SVGAGI.

The sample holds one count of this clone. The J gene is TRBJ1-4, the V gene TRBV5-6; D is unresolved. Germline CDR1 reads SGHDT; CDR2 reads YYEEEE. V lost 1 base, J lost 5 bases, and 15 bases lay in between. This CDR3 is 16 amino acids long. CDR3 coding DNA: TGTGCCAGCAGCTTGATCTGGGCAGGTCGGAATGAAAAACTGTTTTTT. It yields the protein CASSLIWAGRNEKLFF.

This clone was found once. The rearrangement uses TRBV29-1 and TRBJ2-7; 10 bases are a match to TRBD2. CDR3 size: 14 residues. Per germline, CDR1 SQVTM and CDR2 ANQGSEA. The V and J ends lost 4 bases and 2 bases, in that order; junction bases with no gene match: 5. Here the CDR3 DNA reads TGCAGCGTTGTTAGCGGGAGGAACCCCTACGAGCAGTACTTC. Protein sequence: CSVVSGRNPYEQYF.

This clone was picked up one time. J is TRBJ1-2 and V is TRBV6-4, with 7 bases lining up with TRBD1. V was pared by 6 bases and J by 6 bases, with 10 bases of the junction left unmatched. Per germline, CDR1 MRHNA and CDR2 SNTAGT. The CDR3 runs 14 residues. CDR3 coding DNA: TGTGCCAGCAGAGACCACACAGGGGAGGATGGCTACACCTTC. The encoded protein is CASRDHTGEDGYTF.

This chain uses TRBV19 with TRBJ2-6; D unclear. V was clipped by 10 bases and J by 0 bases, with 19 bases between them. This CDR3 has 17 residues. Germline loops: CDR1 LNHDA, CDR2 SQIVND (reference sequence). The CDR3 DNA reads as TGTGCCACCCTGAAGGGCGGATTGAACTCTGGGGCCAACGTCCTGACTTTC. This encodes CATLKGGLNSGANVLTF.

Only one count was recorded for this clone. The CDR3 reads CSAEDIRSGNTIYF. CDR3 nucleotides: TGCAGCGCCGAGGACATCCGCTCTGGAAACACCATATATTTT. The rearrangement uses TRBV29-1 and TRBJ1-3, with a weak D call TRBD1 (5 bases). V gave up 7 bases and J gave up 0 bases, with 13 bases separating them. The CDR3 is 14 amino acids. Germline V CDR1 and CDR2: SQVTM, ANQGSEA.